A selection of T cell receptor beta chains follows, all from one sample in a study of CD8 T cells in ankylosing spondylitis. MiXCR was run by TCRdb on the 5' RACE reads, yielding one entry per CDR3 protein. This table has about 700,000 distinct CDR3 sequences, roughly 20% appearing once. Sequences were obtained from blood, either unsorted or a sorted T cell fraction (not recorded which). These receptors originate from a male donor with ankylosing spondylitis. The CDR3 runs from the conserved cysteine through the conserved F or W. A D gene is named only where the DNA matches it firmly. Only some rows state a clone size, as once, few, many or a class for expanded clones.

v_gene	j_gene	abundance	d_gene	CDR3nt	CDR3aa
TRBV18	TRBJ2-7	-	TRBD2	TGTGCCAGCTCACAGACTAGCGGGGCTTCCCCGGGTCACGAGCAGTACTTC	CASSQTSGASPGHEQYF
TRBV7-9	TRBJ1-6	-	-	TGTGCCACCGGACCGGGCGGTAATTCACCCCTCCACTTT	CATGPGGNSPLHF
TRBV29-1	TRBJ2-1	-	TRBD1	TGCAGCGCCGGACAGGGTTTGGCCAATGAGCAGTTCTTC	CSAGQGLANEQFF
TRBV9	TRBJ2-3	-	-	TGTGCCAGCAGCGAGCGGAGGGACTCTCCAGATACGCAGTATTTT	CASSERRDSPDTQYF
TRBV4-1	TRBJ2-7	-	-	TGCGCCAGCAGCCAAGAGAGGGTAGCGGCCGTAGACGAGCAGTACTTC	CASSQERVAAVDEQYF
TRBV5-1	TRBJ2-7	-	TRBD1	TGCGCCAGCAGCTTGGACAGGGGCAAGGGAGAGCAGTACTTC	CASSLDRGKGEQYF
TRBV14	TRBJ1-6	-	-	TGTGCCAGCAGCCAGGCCAGGGCTTCACCCCTCCACTTT	CASSQARASPLHF
TRBV9	TRBJ2-5	-	-	TGTGCCAGCAGCGTCGGGACAGTGGGAGGAGAGACCCAGTACTTC	CASSVGTVGGETQYF
TRBV20-1	TRBJ2-3	-	-	TGCAGTGCTACGACTAGCACAGATACGCAGTATTTT	CSATTSTDTQYF
TRBV6-5	TRBJ2-2	-	-	TGTGCCAGCAGTTCCCCGAGTCGGGACACCGGGGAGCTGTTTTTT	CASSSPSRDTGELFF
TRBV6-1	TRBJ2-1	-	-	TGTGCCAGCAGGATTACAGGTGGGGGGCCCAATGAGCAGTTCTTC	CASRITGGGPNEQFF
TRBV12-3/TRBV12-4	TRBJ1-2	-	-	TGTGCCAGCAGTTTGGAGGGTTGGGGCTACACCTTC	CASSLEGWGYTF
TRBV27	TRBJ2-5	-	-	TGTGCCAGCAGTTTAGGAATTCAAGAGACCCAGTACTTC	CASSLGIQETQYF
TRBV5-5	TRBJ2-2	many	TRBD1	TGTGCCAGCAGCTTTAGGGACAGCAACACCGGGGAGCTGTTTTTT	CASSFRDSNTGELFF
TRBV20-1	TRBJ1-5	few	-	TGCAGTGCTAGCTTCCGGGGTGGGGAGCATTTT	CSASFRGGEHF
TRBV9	TRBJ1-1	-	TRBD1	TGTGCCAGCAGCGTAGAGGGGACAGGGACTGAAGCTTTCTTT	CASSVEGTGTEAFF
TRBV4-1	TRBJ2-1	-	TRBD2	TGCGCCAGCAGTAGCGGGGGAATGTCCTACAATGAGCAGTTCTTC	CASSSGGMSYNEQFF
TRBV18	TRBJ2-7	-	-	TGTGCCAGCTCACCCACAGACACCGGCTACGAGCAGTACTTC	CASSPTDTGYEQYF
TRBV20-1	TRBJ2-2	few	-	TGCAGTGCTCCGGACAAACTCACCGGGGAGCTGTTTTTT	CSAPDKLTGELFF
TRBV7-7	TRBJ2-3	-	-	TGTGCCAACGTCAGCGGCAGCACAGATACGCAGTATTTT	CANVSGSTDTQYF
TRBV28	TRBJ2-7	-	-	TGTGCCAGCAGTTTTCGGCCTAACGAGCAGTACTTC	CASSFRPNEQYF
TRBV9	TRBJ2-5	few	-	TGTGCCAGCAGCGTAGAATCCGGGGGGACCCAGTACTTC	CASSVESGGTQYF
TRBV12-3/TRBV12-4	TRBJ2-5	once	-	TGTGCCAGCAGTCAAGACAGGCGGCCGGAGACCCAGTACTTC	CASSQDRRPETQYF
TRBV15	TRBJ2-5	-	-	TGTGCCACCAGCAGAGCCGGGGGAACCGGGGAGACCCAGTACTTC	CATSRAGGTGETQYF
TRBV11-2	TRBJ2-2	-	-	TGTGCCAGCAGCCTACGCGGAGAGTCCACCGGGGAGCTGTTTTTT	CASSLRGESTGELFF
TRBV12-3/TRBV12-4	TRBJ1-2	-	TRBD1	TGTGCCAGTGCCTCGGGGGACAGTGACCTCTATGGCTACACCTTC	CASASGDSDLYGYTF
TRBV11-2	TRBJ1-1	-	TRBD1	TGTGCCAGCAGCGATCCGGGACAGTTAATGGCTTTCTTT	CASSDPGQLMAFF
TRBV20-1	TRBJ2-5	-	-	TGCAGTGCTGGGGGGCGGACGGAGACCCAGTACTTC	CSAGGRTETQYF
TRBV10-3	TRBJ2-7	-	TRBD2	TGTGCCATCAGTGAGGGACTAGCTCTCTACGAGCAGTACTTC	CAISEGLALYEQYF
TRBV7-8	TRBJ1-1	-	TRBD1	TGTGCCAGCAGCTTAAATAAACGACAGGGGAGCGGTGAAGCTTTCTTT	CASSLNKRQGSGEAFF
TRBV5-5	TRBJ1-1	many	-	TGTGCCAGCAGCCCTACAAGTCTCCGGAACACTGAAGCTTTCTTT	CASSPTSLRNTEAFF
TRBV5-1	TRBJ2-3	-	-	TGCGCCAGCAGCTTGGTTTCAGGGGTCGGAGATACGCAGTATTTT	CASSLVSGVGDTQYF
TRBV5-1	TRBJ2-5	-	-	TGCGCCAGCCGCAGTCTGGGGGCCCAAGAGACCCAGTACTTC	CASRSLGAQETQYF
TRBV6-5	TRBJ1-1	few	-	TGTGCCAGCAGTTACCGGTTAGGCACGAACACTGAAGCTTTCTTT	CASSYRLGTNTEAFF
TRBV6-5	TRBJ2-1	-	TRBD2	TGTGCCAGCAGTTACTCCTGGACTAGCGGGACCTACAATGAGCAGTTCTTC	CASSYSWTSGTYNEQFF
TRBV5-6	TRBJ2-7	few	-	TGTGCCAGCAGCCCAACTTTCGGATCAGGGGAGTCCTACGAGCAGTACTTC	CASSPTFGSGESYEQYF
TRBV7-2	TRBJ2-7	-	TRBD1	TGTGCCAGCAGCCGGACAGGGGGCATTTACGAGCAGTACTTC	CASSRTGGIYEQYF
TRBV10-1	TRBJ2-1	-	-	TGCGCCAGCAGTGAGTCGACTTGGTTTTTCGAGCAGTTCTTC	CASSESTWFFEQFF